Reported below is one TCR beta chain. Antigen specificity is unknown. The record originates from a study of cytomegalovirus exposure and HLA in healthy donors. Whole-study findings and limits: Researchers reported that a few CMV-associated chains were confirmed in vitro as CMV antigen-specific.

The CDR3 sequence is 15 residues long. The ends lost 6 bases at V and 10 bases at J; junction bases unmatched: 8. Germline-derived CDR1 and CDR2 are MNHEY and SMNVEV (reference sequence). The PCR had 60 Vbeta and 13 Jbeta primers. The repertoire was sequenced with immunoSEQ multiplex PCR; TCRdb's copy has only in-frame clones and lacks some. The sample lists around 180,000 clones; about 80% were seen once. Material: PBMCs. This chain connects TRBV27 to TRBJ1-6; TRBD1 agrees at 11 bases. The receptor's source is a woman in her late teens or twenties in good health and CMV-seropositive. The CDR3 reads CASRGQGASRSPLHF. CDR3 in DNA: TGTGCCAGCAGAGGACAGGGGGCATCAAGATCACCCCTCCACTTT.